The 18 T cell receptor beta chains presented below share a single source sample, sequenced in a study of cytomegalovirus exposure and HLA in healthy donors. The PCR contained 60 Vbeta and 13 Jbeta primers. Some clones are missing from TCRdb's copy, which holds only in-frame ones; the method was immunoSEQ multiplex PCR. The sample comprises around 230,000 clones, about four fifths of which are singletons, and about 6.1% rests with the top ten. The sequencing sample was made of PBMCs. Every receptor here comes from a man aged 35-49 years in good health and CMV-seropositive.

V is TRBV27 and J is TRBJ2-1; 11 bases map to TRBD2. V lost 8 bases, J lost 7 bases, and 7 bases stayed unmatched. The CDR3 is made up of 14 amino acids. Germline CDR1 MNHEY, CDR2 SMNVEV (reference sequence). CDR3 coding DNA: TGTGCCAGCCGTCTAGCGGGAGGAGGAAATGAGCAGTTCTTC. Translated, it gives CASRLAGGGNEQFF.

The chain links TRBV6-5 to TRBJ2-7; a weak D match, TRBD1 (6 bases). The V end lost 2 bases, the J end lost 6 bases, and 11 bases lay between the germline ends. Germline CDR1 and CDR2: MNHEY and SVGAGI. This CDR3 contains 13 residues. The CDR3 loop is CASSYEKDSEQYV. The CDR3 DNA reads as TGTGCCAGCAGTTACGAGAAGGACAGCGAGCAGTACGTC.

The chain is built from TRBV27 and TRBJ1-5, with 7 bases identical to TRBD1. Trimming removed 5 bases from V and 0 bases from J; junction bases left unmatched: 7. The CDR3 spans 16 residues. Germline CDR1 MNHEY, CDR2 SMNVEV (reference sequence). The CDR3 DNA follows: TGTGCCAGCAGTGTACAGGGGATTCTTAGCAATCAGCCCCAGCATTTT. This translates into CASSVQGILSNQPQHF.

The CDR3 coding sequence is TGTGCCTGGAGCGGACTAGCGGGGCGCACAGATACGCAGTATTTT. It is translated as CAWSGLAGRTDTQYF. V and J are TRBV30 and TRBJ2-3; 12 positions agree with TRBD2. CDR3 length equals 15 residues. The trim removed 3 bases at V and 1 base at J, leaving 2 bases unmatched. The V gene's germline CDR1 is GTSNPN and CDR2 SVGIG (reference sequence).

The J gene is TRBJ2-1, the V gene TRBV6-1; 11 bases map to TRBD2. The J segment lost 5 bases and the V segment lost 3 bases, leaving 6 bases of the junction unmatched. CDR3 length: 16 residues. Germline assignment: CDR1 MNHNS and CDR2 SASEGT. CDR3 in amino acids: CASSDRTSGLHNEQFF. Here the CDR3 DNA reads TGTGCCAGCAGTGACCGGACTAGCGGGCTTCACAATGAGCAGTTCTTC.

CDR3 nucleotide sequence: TGTGCCAGCAGCTTAGGTTTGGGACAGGGGGCCTATAGCAATCAGCCCCAGCATTTT. Translated: CASSLGLGQGAYSNQPQHF. The chain couples TRBV7-8 to TRBJ1-5; 12 bases are shared with TRBD1. J lost 0 bases, V lost 1 base, and 7 bases had no gene match. Germline V lookup: CDR1 SGHVS, CDR2 FQNEAQ. This CDR3 has 19 amino acids.

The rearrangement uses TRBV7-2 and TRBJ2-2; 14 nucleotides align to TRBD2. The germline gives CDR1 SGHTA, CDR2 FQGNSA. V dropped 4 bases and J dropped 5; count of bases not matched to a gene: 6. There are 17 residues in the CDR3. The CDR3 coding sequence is TGTGCCAGCAGCTCCCGGACTAGCGGGAGGTATACCGGGGAGCTGTTTTTT. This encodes CASSSRTSGRYTGELFF.

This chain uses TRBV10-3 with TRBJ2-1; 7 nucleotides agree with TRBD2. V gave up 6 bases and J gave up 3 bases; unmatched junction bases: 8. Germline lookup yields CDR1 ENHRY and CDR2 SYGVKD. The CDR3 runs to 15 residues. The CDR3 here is CAIRDDRDYYNEQFF. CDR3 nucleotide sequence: TGTGCCATCAGGGACGACCGGGACTACTACAATGAGCAGTTCTTC.

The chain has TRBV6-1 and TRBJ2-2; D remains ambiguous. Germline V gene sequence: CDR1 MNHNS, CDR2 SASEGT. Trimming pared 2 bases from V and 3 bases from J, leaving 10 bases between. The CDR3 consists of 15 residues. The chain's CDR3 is CASSELSFYTGELFF. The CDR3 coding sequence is TGTGCCAGCAGTGAATTATCGTTCTACACCGGGGAGCTGTTTTTT.

The CDR3: CASSLRGLTEAFF. The DNA of the CDR3 is TGTGCCAGCAGCCTCAGGGGGCTCACTGAAGCTTTCTTT. This rearrangement joins TRBV5-6 to TRBJ1-1, with 8 bases aligning to TRBD1. In germline, CDR1 is SGHDT, CDR2 YYEEEE. The V and J ends lost 4 bases and 4 bases, in that order; junction bases with no gene match: 3. The CDR3 length is 13 residues.

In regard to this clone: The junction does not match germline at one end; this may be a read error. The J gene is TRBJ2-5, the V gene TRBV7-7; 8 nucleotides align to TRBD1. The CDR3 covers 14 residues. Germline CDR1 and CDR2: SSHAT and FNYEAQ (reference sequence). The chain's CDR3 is CASSPPGQEETQYF. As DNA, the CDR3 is TGTGCTAGCAGCCCGCCGGGACAGGAGGAGACCCAGTACTTC.

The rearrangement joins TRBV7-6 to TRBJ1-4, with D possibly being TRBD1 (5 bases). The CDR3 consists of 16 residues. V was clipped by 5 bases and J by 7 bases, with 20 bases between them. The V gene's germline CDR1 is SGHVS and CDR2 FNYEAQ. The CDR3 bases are TGTGCCAGCAGCCCCCGGGCACATGGGGCAGTTGAAAAACTGTTTTTT. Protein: CASSPRAHGAVEKLFF.

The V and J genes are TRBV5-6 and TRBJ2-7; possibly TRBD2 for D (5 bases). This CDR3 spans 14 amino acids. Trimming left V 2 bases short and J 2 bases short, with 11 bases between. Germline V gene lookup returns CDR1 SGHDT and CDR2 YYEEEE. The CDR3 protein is CASSLGLAPYEQYF. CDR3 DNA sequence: TGTGCCAGCAGCTTAGGCCTAGCCCCCTACGAGCAGTACTTC.

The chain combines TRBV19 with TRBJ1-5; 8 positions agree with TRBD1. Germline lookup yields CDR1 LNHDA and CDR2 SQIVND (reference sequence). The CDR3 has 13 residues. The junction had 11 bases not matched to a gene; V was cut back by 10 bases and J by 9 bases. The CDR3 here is CATKQGVIWPQHF. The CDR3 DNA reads TGTGCCACCAAACAGGGGGTAATTTGGCCCCAGCATTTT.

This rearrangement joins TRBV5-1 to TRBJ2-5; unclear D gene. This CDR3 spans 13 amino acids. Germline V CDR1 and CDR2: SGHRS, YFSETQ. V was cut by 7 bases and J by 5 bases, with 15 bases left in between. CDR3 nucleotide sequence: TGCGCCAGCCTGCCTGACTCGCGGGAGACCCAGTACTTC. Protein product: CASLPDSRETQYF.

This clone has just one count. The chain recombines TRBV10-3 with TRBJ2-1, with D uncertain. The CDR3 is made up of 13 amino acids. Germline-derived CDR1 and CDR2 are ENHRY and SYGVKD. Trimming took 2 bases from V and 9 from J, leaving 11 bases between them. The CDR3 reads CAISEVADAEQFF. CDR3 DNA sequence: TGTGCCATCAGTGAGGTGGCTGATGCTGAGCAGTTCTTC.

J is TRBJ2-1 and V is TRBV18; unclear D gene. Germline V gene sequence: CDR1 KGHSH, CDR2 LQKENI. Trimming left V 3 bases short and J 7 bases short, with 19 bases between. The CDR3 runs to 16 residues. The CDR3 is CASSPSSSPRLNEQFF. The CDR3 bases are TGTGCCAGCTCACCCTCAAGTAGTCCCCGTTTGAATGAGCAGTTCTTC.

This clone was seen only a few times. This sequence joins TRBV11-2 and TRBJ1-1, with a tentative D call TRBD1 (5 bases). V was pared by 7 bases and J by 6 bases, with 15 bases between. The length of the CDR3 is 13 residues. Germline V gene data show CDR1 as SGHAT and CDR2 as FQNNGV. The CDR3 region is CASNDRPTSEAFF. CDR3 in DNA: TGTGCCAGCAACGACAGACCGACTTCTGAAGCTTTCTTT.